This T cell receptor beta chain was observed in a study of OX40 agonist ivuxolimab in advanced cancers. Looking at the study overall: Patients took ivuxolimab, an agonistic anti-OX40 (CD134) antibody.

Method: immunoSEQ multiplex PCR; TCRdb's copy keeps in-frame clones and lacks some. The sample yields some 55,000 clones, approximately 89% seen once. The origin of this receptor is an adult with an advanced solid tumor such as melanoma, head and neck, liver or kidney cancer. The material sequenced was CD4+ or CD8+ T cells sorted from blood, taken in a trial of the OX40 agonist ivuxolimab.

The CDR3 here is CASSATGHTDTQYF. CDR3 DNA sequence: TGTGCCAGCAGCGCGACAGGCCACACAGATACGCAGTATTTT. V and J are TRBV5-5 and TRBJ2-3, with TRBD1 as a possible D gene (6 bases). CDR3 length equals 14 residues. V was trimmed by 4 bases and J by 2 bases, leaving 11 bases between them. Germline V gives CDR1 SGHKS, CDR2 YYEKEE (reference sequence).